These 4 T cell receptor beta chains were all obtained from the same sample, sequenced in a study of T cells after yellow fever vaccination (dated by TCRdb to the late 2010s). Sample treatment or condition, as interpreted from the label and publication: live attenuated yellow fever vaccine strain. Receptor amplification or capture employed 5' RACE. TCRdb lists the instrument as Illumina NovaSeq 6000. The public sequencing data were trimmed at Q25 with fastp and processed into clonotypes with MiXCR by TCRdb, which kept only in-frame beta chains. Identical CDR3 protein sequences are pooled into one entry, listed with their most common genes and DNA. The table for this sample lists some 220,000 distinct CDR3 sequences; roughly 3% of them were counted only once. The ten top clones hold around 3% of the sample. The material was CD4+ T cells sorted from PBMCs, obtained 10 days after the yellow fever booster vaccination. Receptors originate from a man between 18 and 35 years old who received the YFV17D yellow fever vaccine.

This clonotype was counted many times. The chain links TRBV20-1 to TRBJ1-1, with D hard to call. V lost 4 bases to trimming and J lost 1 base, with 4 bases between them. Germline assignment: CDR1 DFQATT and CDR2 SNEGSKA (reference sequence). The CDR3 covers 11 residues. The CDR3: CSAISNTEAFF. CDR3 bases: TGCAGTGCTATTTCGAACACTGAAGCTTTCTTT.

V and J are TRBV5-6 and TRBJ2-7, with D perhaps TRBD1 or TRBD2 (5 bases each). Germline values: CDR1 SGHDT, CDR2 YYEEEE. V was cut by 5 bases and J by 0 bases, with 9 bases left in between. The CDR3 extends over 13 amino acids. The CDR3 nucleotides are TGTGCCAGCAGGGGACGGAGCTCCTACGAGCAGTACGTC. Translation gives CASRGRSSYEQYV.

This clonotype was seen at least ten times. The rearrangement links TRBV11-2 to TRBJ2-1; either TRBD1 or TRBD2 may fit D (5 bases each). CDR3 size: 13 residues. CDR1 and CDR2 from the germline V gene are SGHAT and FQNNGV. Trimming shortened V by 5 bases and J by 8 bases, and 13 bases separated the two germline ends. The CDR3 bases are TGTGCCAGCAGCGGACAACTAGGAGATGAGCAGTTCTTC. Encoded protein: CASSGQLGDEQFF.

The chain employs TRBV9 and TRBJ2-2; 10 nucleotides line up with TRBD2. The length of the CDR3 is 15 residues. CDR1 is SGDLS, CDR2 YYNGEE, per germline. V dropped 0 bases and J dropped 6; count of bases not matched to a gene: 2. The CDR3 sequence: CASSVASGGAGELFF. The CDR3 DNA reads TGTGCCAGCAGCGTAGCAAGCGGGGGGGCCGGGGAGCTGTTTTTT.